This T cell receptor beta chain was recovered during a study of control samples from healthy donors and cancer patients. Using immunoSEQ multiplex PCR, the repertoire was profiled, and TCRdb retains in-frame clones only, with some absent. Of tens of thousands of clones in the sample, roughly 86% were seen once. The CDR3 has 17 residues. J was trimmed by 4 bases and V by 6 bases; bases with no gene match: 12. Germline V lookup: CDR1 MDHEN, CDR2 SYDVKM. This chain links TRBV28 with TRBJ2-3, with TRBD2 identical over 11 bases. The clonotype was recovered from a man aged 50-60 years in good health. Sequenced: blood. The CDR3 DNA reads TGTGCCAGCAGGGAACCGATTAGCGGGGGGGCATCAGATACGCAGTATTTT. The encoded protein is CASREPISGGASDTQYF.